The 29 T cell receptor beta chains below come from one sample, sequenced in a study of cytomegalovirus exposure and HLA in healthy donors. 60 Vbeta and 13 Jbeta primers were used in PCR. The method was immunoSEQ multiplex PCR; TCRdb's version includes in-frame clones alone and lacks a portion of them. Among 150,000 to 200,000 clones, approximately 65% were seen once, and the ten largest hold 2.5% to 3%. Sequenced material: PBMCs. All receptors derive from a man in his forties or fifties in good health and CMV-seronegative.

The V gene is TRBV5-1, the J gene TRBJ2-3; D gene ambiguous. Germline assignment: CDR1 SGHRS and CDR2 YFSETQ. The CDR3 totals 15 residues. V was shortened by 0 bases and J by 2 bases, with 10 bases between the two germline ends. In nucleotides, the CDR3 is TGCGCCAGCAGCTTGGTTCAGACTTCCACAGATACGCAGTATTTT. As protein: CASSLVQTSTDTQYF.

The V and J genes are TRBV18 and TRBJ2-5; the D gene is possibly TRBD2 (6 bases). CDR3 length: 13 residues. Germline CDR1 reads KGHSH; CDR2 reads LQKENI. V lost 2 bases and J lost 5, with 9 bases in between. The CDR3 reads CASSPNGGETQYF. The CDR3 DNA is TGTGCCAGCTCACCAAACGGAGGGGAGACCCAGTACTTC.

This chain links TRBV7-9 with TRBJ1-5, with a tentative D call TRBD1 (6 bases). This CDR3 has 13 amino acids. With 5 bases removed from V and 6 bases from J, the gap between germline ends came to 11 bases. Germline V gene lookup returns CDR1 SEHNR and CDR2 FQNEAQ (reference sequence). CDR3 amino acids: CASSVGAGQPQHF. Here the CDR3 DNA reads TGTGCCAGCAGCGTGGGGGCCGGTCAGCCCCAGCATTTT. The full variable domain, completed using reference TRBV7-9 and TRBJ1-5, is DTGVSQNPRHKITKRGQNVTFRCDPISEHNRLYWYRQTLGQGPEFLTYFQNEAQLEKSRLLSDRFSAERPKGSFSTLEIQRTEQGDSAMYLCASSVGAGQPQHFGDGTRLSIL.

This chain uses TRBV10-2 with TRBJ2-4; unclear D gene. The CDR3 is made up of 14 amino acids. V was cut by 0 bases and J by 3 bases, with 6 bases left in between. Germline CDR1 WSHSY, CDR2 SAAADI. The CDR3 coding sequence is TGCGCCAGCAGTGAGTCTCAGAACAAAAACATTCAGTACTTC. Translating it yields CASSESQNKNIQYF.

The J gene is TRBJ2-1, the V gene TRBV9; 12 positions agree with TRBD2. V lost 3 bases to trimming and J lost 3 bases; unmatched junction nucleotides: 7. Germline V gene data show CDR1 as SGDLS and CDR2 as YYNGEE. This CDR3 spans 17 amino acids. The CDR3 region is CASSEDRTSGIYNEQFF. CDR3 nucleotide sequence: TGTGCCAGCAGCGAGGATCGGACTAGCGGGATCTACAATGAGCAGTTCTTC.

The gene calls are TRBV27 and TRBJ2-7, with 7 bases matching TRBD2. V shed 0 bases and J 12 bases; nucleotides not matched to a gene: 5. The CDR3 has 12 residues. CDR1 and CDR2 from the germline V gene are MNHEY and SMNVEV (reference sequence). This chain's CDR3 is CASSLSRGVVYF. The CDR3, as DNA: TGTGCCAGCAGTTTATCTCGGGGGGTAGTGTACTTC.

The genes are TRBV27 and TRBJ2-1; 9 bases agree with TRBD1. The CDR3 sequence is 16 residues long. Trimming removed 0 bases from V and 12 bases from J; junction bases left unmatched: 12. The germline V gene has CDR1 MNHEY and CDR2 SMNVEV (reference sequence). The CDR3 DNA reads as TGTGCCAGCAGTTTATCCAACCCCTCTCGGGGACAGGGGCAGTTCTTC. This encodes CASSLSNPSRGQGQFF.

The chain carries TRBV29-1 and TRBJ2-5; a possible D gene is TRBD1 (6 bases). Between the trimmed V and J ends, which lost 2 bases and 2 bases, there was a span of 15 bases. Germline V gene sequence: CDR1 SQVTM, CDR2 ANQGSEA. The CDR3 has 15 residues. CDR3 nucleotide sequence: TGCAGCGTTGAATCCCGGGACACCACACAAGAGACCCAGTACTTC. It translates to CSVESRDTTQETQYF.

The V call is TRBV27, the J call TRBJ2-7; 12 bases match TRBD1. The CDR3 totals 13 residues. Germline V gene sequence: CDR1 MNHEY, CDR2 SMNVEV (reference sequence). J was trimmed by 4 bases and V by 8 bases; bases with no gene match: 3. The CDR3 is CASRDRGLYEQYF. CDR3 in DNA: TGTGCCAGCCGGGACAGGGGGCTTTACGAGCAGTACTTC.

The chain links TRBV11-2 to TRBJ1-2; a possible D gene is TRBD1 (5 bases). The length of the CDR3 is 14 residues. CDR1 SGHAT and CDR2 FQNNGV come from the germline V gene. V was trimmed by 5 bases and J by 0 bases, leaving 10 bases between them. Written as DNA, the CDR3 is TGTGCCAGCAGCCATCAGGGTTCTAACTATGGCTACACCTTC. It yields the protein CASSHQGSNYGYTF.

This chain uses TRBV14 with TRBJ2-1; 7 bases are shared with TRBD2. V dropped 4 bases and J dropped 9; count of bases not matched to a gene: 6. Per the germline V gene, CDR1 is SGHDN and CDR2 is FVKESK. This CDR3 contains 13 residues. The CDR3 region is CASSPYLAAEQFF. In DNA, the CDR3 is TGTGCCAGCAGCCCATATCTAGCGGCTGAGCAGTTCTTC.

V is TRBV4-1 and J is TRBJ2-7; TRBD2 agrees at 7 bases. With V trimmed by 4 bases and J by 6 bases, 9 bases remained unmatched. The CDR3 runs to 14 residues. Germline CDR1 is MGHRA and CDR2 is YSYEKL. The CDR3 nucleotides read TGCGCCAGCAGCCTGCTAGCGGCGGGGATCGAGCAGTACTTC. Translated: CASSLLAAGIEQYF.

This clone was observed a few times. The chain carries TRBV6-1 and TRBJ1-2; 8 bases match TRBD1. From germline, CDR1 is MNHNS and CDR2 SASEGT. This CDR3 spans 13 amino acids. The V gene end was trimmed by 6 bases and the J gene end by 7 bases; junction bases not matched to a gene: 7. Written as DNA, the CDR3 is TGTGCCAGCAGAGAGACAGGGGTGGGTGGCTACACCTTC. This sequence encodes CASRETGVGGYTF.

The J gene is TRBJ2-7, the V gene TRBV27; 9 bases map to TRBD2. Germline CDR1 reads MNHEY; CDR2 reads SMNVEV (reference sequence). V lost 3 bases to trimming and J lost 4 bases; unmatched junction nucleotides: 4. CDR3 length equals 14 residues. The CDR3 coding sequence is TGTGCCAGCAGTTTTAGCGGGAGTAAGTACGAGCAGTACTTC. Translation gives CASSFSGSKYEQYF.

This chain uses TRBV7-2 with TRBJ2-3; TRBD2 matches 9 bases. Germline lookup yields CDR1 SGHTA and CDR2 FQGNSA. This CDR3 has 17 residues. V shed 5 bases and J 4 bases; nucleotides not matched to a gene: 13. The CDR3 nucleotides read TGTGCCAGCAGCCGCCTCCGACTAGCGGTGTCAGCAGATACGCAGTATTTT. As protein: CASSRLRLAVSADTQYF.

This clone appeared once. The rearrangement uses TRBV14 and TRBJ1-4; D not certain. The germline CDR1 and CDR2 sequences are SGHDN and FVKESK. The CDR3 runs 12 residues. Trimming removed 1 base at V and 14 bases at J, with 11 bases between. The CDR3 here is CASSQVPGELFF. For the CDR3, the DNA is TGTGCCAGCAGCCAAGTACCGGGTGAGCTGTTTTTT.

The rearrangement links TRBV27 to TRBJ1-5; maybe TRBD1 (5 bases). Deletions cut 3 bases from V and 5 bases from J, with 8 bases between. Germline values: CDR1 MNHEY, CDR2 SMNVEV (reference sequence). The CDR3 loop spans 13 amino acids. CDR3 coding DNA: TGTGCCAGCAGTTTGGAAGGGGATCAGCCCCAGCATTTT. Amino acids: CASSLEGDQPQHF.

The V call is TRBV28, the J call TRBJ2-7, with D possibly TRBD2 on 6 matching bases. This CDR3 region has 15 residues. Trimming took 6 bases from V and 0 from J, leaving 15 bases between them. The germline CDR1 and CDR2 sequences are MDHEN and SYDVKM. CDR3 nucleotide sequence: TGTGCCAGCAGAGCTCCTCGGGGGACCTCCTACGAGCAGTACTTC. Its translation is CASRAPRGTSYEQYF.

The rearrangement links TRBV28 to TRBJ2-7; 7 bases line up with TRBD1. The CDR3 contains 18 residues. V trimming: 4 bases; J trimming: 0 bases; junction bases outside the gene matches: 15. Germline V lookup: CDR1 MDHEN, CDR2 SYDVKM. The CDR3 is CASSSPLRQGRSSYEQYF. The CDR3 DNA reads TGTGCCAGCAGTTCTCCCCTAAGACAGGGACGGAGCTCCTACGAGCAGTACTTC.

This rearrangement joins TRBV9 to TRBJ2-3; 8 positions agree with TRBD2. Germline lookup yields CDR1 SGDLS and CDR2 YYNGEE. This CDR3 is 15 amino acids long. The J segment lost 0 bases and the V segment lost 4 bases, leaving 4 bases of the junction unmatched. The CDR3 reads CASSKRLASTDTQYF. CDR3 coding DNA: TGTGCCAGCAGCAAAAGACTAGCGAGCACAGATACGCAGTATTTT.

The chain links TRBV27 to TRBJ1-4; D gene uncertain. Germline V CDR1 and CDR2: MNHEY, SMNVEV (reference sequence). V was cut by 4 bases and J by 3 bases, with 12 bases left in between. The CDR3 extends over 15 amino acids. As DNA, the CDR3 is TGTGCCAGCAGTTCCGCCGGGAGACCTAATGAAAAACTGTTTTTT. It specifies CASSSAGRPNEKLFF.

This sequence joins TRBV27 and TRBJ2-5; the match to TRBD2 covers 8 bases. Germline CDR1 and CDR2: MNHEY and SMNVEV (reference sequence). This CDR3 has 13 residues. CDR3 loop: CISGSPNQETQYF. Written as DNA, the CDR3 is TGTATAAGCGGGAGCCCTAACCAAGAGACCCAGTACTTC.

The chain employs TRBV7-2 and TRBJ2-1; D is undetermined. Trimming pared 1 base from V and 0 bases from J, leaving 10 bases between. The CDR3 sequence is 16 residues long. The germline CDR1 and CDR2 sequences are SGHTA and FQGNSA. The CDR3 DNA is TGTGCCAGCAGCTTAGTCTTCCTGAGCTCCTACAATGAGCAGTTCTTC. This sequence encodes CASSLVFLSSYNEQFF. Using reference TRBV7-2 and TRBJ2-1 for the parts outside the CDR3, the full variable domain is GAGVSQSPSNKVTEKGKDVELRCDPISGHTALYWYRQSLGQGLEFLIYFQGNSAPDKSGLPSDRFSAERTGGSVSTLTIQRTQQEDSAVYLCASSLVFLSSYNEQFFGPGTRLTVL.

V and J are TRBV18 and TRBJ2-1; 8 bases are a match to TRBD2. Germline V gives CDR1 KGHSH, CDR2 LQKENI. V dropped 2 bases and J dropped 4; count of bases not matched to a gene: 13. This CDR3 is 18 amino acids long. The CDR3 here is CASSPFGTERGPYNEQFF. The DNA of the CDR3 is TGTGCCAGCTCACCATTCGGTACGGAGCGGGGGCCATACAATGAGCAGTTCTTC.

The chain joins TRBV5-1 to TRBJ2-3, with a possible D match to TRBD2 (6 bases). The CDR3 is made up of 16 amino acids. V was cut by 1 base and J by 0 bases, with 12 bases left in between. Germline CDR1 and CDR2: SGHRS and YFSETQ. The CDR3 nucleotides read TGCGCCAGCAGCTTGTTGGGTGGGGGGAGCACAGATACGCAGTATTTT. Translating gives CASSLLGGGSTDTQYF.

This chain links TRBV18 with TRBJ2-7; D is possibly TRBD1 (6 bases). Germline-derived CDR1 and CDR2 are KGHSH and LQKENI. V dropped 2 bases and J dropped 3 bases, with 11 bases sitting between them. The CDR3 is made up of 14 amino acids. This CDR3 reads CASSPETGVYEQYF. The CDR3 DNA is TGTGCCAGCTCACCAGAGACAGGAGTCTACGAGCAGTACTTC.

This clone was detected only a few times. CDR3 in amino acids: CASSFNRVPDTQYF. DNA of the CDR3: TGTGCCAGCAGCTTTAACAGGGTTCCAGATACGCAGTATTTT. This sequence joins TRBV7-2 and TRBJ2-3; D perhaps matches TRBD1 (6 bases). Per the germline V gene, CDR1 is SGHTA and CDR2 is FQGNSA. Trimming pared 3 bases from V and 4 bases from J, leaving 11 bases between. The CDR3 loop spans 14 amino acids.

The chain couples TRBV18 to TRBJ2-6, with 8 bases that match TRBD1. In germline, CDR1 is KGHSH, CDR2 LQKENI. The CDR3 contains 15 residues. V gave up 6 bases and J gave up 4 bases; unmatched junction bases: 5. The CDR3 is CASSPTGGGANVLTF. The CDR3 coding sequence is TGTGCCAGCTCGCCCACAGGGGGAGGGGCCAACGTCCTGACTTTC.

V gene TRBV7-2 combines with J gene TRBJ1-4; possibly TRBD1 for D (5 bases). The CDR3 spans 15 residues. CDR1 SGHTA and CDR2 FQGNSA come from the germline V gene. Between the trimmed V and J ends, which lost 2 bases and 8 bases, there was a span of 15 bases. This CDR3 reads CASSLRAGPAEKLFF. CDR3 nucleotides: TGTGCCAGCAGCTTAAGGGCAGGGCCAGCGGAAAAACTGTTTTTT.